This T cell receptor (beta chain) came from a study of vaccination effects on CD4 cells after COVID-19 (dated by TCRdb to between 2021 and 2023). With regard to the full study: Each participant received two doses of an mRNA SARS-CoV-2 vaccine, either BNT162b2 or mRNA-1273. In both COVID-19 convalescent patients and infection-naive vaccine recipients, the study compared SARS-CoV-2 spike-specific CD4+ TCR repertoires from before mRNA vaccination with those from after it. The full study included some eleven COVID-19 convalescent patients and a few SARS-CoV-2-naive healthy vaccine recipients. Cultures from other donors in the study were sequenced using the Oncomine TCR Beta short-read assay on an Illumina iSeq 100. General conclusions and limits of the study: Clones induced by infection and clones induced by vaccination both contracted markedly at late timepoints after vaccination, which fits with T cell responses waning over time. In healthy vaccine recipients, vaccine-induced clones were almost all SARS-CoV-2 mono-reactive, with only 1 of 255 being cross-reactive with common cold coronaviruses. Only a small number of convalescent patients were included, and no early post-infection timepoints were available, which limited the study.

The library was made by the immunoSEQ multiplex PCR assay. TCR beta CDR3 sequencing was performed on DNA from the cultured, isolated CD4+ T cells. The paper's processing steps were these. Non-productive TCR sequences were removed and reads were trimmed to the CDR3 region, keeping CDR3s of at least 7 amino acids. The MANAFEST web app was used to pick out antigen-specific clonotypes by comparing their expansion in peptide wells with that in reference cultures. To be called positive, a clone needed expansion at FDR<0.05 compared with the reference and with all other wells, an odds ratio greater than 5, and a frequency greater than 0.1% in two replicate wells. A clonotype was called cross-reactive if it was significantly expanded both in SARS-CoV-2 spike wells and in at least one common cold coronavirus spike condition. Using the stringdist R package, CDR3 similarity was measured by Levenshtein distance, and unrooted trees were constructed with ape in R 3.6.1. What TCRdb holds here is the immuneACCESS table cut down to in-frame rearrangements. Part of the clones is not present; checked against another copy, under half of the missing clones reflect an unresolved V gene, and the others are unexplained. Clone size and V and J calls were adopted from that table, with D and trimming inferred from the DNA. The sample table lists about 63,000 clones, 75% of them with a count of one. The leading ten clones occupy 3.5% to 4.5% of the sample.

In the ViraFEST assay, PBMC were stimulated with viral peptide pools, and TCR sequencing was then used to find antigen-specific CD4+ T cell clonotypes based on their expansion. After less than eleven days of culture, CD4+ T cells were isolated with the EasySep CD4+ T cell isolation kit. Healthy vaccine recipients had no prior SARS-CoV-2 infection, confirmed by negative nucleocapsid antibodies before and after vaccination. About 2.1 million PBMC per well were cultured with 8.5 to 10 ug/ml peptides in IMDM containing 5% human AB serum, roughly 10 IU/ml IL-2 and gentamicin. Half of the culture medium was replaced with fresh IL-2-containing medium on days 3 and 7. Each peptide stimulation condition was cultured in triplicate wells unless otherwise noted. PBMC were separated from whole blood using Ficoll-Paque Plus gradient centrifugation and were then either cryopreserved at -140C or used fresh. Overlapping peptide pools spanned the spike proteins of SARS-CoV-2 and the common cold coronaviruses HCoV-NL63, HCoV-OC43 and HCoV-229E. The QIAamp micro DNA kit was used to extract genomic DNA from the cultured CD4+ T cells.

The CDR3, cysteine through phenylalanine, is 12 amino acids long. Of the read, only the CDR3 DNA is kept; its 36 bases are in frame from base 1. Deletion took 10 bases off V and 1 base off J, with a span of 8 bases between the germline ends. The germline V gene sets CDR1 to MNHEY and CDR2 to SVGAGI. With respect to this clone: Its antigen has not been determined. No clone much larger than this one lies a single base away; base qualities are absent.

The rearranged segments are TRBV6-5 and TRBJ1-5; no D segment can be confidently identified. This TCR derives from a human donor who received a COVID-19 vaccine. The sample consisted of CD4+ T cells from PBMCs cultured with HCoV-OC43 spike peptides, taken before COVID-19 vaccination. The cell subset or site label on this specimen signifies: HCoV-OC43 spike overlapping peptide pool stimulation. The DNA sequence is TGTGCCACTATGCGGAGCAATCAGCCCCAGCATTTT. Its translation is CATMRSNQPQHF.